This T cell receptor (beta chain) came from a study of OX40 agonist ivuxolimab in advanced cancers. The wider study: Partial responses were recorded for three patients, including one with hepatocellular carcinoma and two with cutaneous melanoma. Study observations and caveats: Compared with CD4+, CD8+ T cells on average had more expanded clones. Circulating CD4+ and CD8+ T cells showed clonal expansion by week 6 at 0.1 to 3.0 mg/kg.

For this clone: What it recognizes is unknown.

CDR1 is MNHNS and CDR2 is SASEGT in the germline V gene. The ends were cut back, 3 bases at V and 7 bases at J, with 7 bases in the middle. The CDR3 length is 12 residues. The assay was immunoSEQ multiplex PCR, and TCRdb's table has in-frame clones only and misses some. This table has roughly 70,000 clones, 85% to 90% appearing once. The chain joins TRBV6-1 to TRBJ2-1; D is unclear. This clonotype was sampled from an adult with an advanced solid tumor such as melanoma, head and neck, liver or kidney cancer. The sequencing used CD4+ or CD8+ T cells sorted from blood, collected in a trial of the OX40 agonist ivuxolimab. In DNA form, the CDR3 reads TGTGCCAGCAGTGACCTTGGAAATGAGCAGTTCTTC. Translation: CASSDLGNEQFF.